A single sample is the source of the 22 T cell receptor beta chains below, sequenced in a study of blood T cell repertoires in COVID-19. The repertoire was sequenced with immunoSEQ multiplex PCR; TCRdb's copy has only in-frame clones and lacks some. The profile covers more than 85,000 clones, with 80% to 90% appearing a single time and less than 3% taken by the ten largest. Material: PBMCs or T cells enriched from blood (not recorded which). These receptors came from a woman in her fifties or sixties who had recovered from COVID-19.

The CDR3 reads CASSLSLWGGLNTGELFF. The CDR3 nucleotides read TGTGCCAGCAGTTTATCCCTTTGGGGGGGATTGAACACCGGGGAGCTGTTTTTT. The chain joins TRBV27 to TRBJ2-2; 7 bases line up with TRBD2. Looked up from germline, CDR1 is MNHEY and CDR2 is SMNVEV (reference sequence). V gave up 0 bases and J gave up 1 base; unmatched junction bases: 8. The CDR3 consists of 18 residues.

The V and J genes are TRBV19 and TRBJ2-1; D uncertain. With 1 base removed from V and 6 bases from J, the gap between germline ends came to 7 bases. This CDR3 has 13 amino acids. Per the germline V gene, CDR1 is LNHDA and CDR2 is SQIVND (reference sequence). For the CDR3, the DNA is TGTGCCAGTAGTATAGGAACTGCCAATGAGCAGTTCTTC. As protein: CASSIGTANEQFF.

CDR3 sequence: CASSGLVRQETQYF. CDR3 nucleotides: TGTGCCAGCAGTGGGCTAGTCCGCCAAGAGACCCAGTACTTC. The chain has TRBV2 and TRBJ2-5, with D unclear. Germline V gives CDR1 SNHLY, CDR2 FYNNEI. The CDR3 is 14 amino acids. Trimming took 4 bases from V and 1 from J, leaving 10 bases between them. Using reference TRBV2 and TRBJ2-5 for the parts outside the CDR3, the full variable domain is EPEVTQTPSHQVTQMGQEVILRCVPISNHLYFYWYRQILGQKVEFLVSFYNNEISEKSEIFDDQFSVERPDGSNFTLKIRSTKLEDSAMYFCASSGLVRQETQYFGPGTRLLVL.

The chain recombines TRBV7-9 with TRBJ1-5; no reliable D call. From germline, CDR1 is SEHNR and CDR2 FQNEAQ (reference sequence). CDR3 length: 14 residues. V lost 2 bases and J 3 bases, leaving 8 bases between the germline ends. Written as DNA, the CDR3 is TGTGCCAGCAGCTTAAGCAGCGACAATCAGCCCCAGCATTTT. Translating gives CASSLSSDNQPQHF.

The rearrangement uses TRBV20-1 and TRBJ1-1; D remains unclear. V was cut by 3 bases and J by 0 bases, with 11 bases left in between. CDR1 and CDR2 from the germline V gene are DFQATT and SNEGSKA (reference sequence). The CDR3 loop spans 14 amino acids. The CDR3 loop reads CSASTATLNTEAFF. The CDR3 region has the DNA TGCAGTGCTAGTACAGCTACCCTGAACACTGAAGCTTTCTTT.

This chain connects TRBV5-3 to TRBJ2-7; TRBD2 matches at 8 bases. TRBV5-3 is filed as an ORF, its function uncertain. The CDR3 extends over 15 amino acids. V shed 0 bases, J shed 6 bases, and the junction held 8 bases outside the gene matches. The CDR3 nucleotides are TGTGCCAGAAGCTTGGGAAGGGCGGGAGGAGGCGAGCAGTACTTC. Translating it yields CARSLGRAGGGEQYF.

This clone was found a few times. The chain links TRBV28 to TRBJ2-5, with 8 positions matching TRBD1. V dropped 5 bases and J dropped 2; count of bases not matched to a gene: 1. This CDR3 comprises 13 residues. Germline assignment: CDR1 MDHEN and CDR2 SYDVKM. The CDR3 sequence is CASSTGGQETQYF. CDR3 in DNA: TGTGCCAGCAGTACAGGGGGGCAAGAGACCCAGTACTTC.

The chain is built from TRBV15 and TRBJ1-4, with a weak D call TRBD1 (6 bases). Germline-derived CDR1 and CDR2 are LNHNV and YYDKDF (reference sequence). This CDR3 comprises 15 residues. V lost 6 bases to trimming and J lost 4 bases, with 15 bases between them. The CDR3 DNA sequence: TGTGCCACCAGGTTGTTGACAGGACTTAATGAAAAACTGTTTTTT. Its protein product is CATRLLTGLNEKLFF.

V and J are TRBV13 and TRBJ2-7; 7 bases match TRBD1. The germline gives CDR1 PRHDT, CDR2 FYEKMQ (reference sequence). V was clipped by 5 bases and J by 7 bases; unmatched bases: 20. The CDR3 has 17 amino acids. CDR3 residues: CASSRRLSGTAQEEQYF. The CDR3 coding sequence is TGTGCCAGCAGCCGTCGGCTTTCCGGGACAGCCCAAGAAGAGCAGTACTTC.

The chain recombines TRBV28 with TRBJ2-3, with 9 bases matching TRBD2. The CDR3 runs 18 residues. V shed 7 bases, J shed 3 bases, and the junction held 17 bases outside the gene matches. Germline-derived CDR1 and CDR2 are MDHEN and SYDVKM. This chain's CDR3 is CASTPLKNLAGLTDTQYF. The CDR3 nucleotides are TGTGCCAGCACCCCACTCAAGAACCTAGCGGGATTGACAGATACGCAGTATTTT.

This clone appeared once. The chain employs TRBV18 and TRBJ1-5; no reliable D call. Trimming removed 6 bases from V and 5 bases from J, with 11 bases in between. The CDR3 has 13 amino acids. CDR1 is KGHSH and CDR2 is LQKENI in the germline V gene. CDR3 region: CASSPHPDQPQHF. The CDR3 DNA sequence: TGTGCCAGCTCCCCTCACCCAGATCAGCCCCAGCATTTT.

V gene TRBV30 combines with J gene TRBJ2-7; D gene uncertain. CDR1 GTSNPN and CDR2 SVGIG come from the germline V gene (reference sequence). Trimming cost V 1 base and J 5 bases, with 6 bases left between them. The CDR3 loop spans 11 amino acids. CDR3 residues: CAWSGRNEQYF. The CDR3 nucleotides read TGTGCCTGGAGTGGCAGAAACGAGCAGTACTTC.

This clone appeared once. This chain connects TRBV3-1 (or the pseudogene TRBV3-2) to TRBJ2-3; possibly TRBD2 for D (6 bases). The germline CDR1 and CDR2 sequences are LGHDT and YNNKEL (reference sequence). The CDR3 runs to 16 residues. The V gene lost 1 base and the J gene lost 3 bases, with 14 bases spanning the gap. CDR3 nucleotide sequence: TGTGCCAGCAGCCAAGGGGTAGCGGCGGCTACAGATACGCAGTATTTT. It is translated as CASSQGVAAATDTQYF.

DNA of the CDR3: TGTGCCAGTAGTACCTCACTGGACAGACCCTATGGCTACACCTTC. Its protein is CASSTSLDRPYGYTF. This chain links TRBV19 with TRBJ1-2; tentative D call: TRBD1 (6 bases). V was pared by 4 bases and J by 4 bases, with 16 bases between. Per germline, CDR1 LNHDA and CDR2 SQIVND (reference sequence). The CDR3 loop spans 15 amino acids.

The chain uses TRBV6-5 and TRBJ2-2; TRBD1 is a possible D gene (6 bases). The germline gives CDR1 MNHEY, CDR2 SVGAGI. The CDR3 runs 15 residues. The V end was cut by 6 bases, the J end by 0 bases, with 11 bases between. CDR3 loop: CASRVTGANTGELFF. The CDR3 DNA reads as TGTGCCAGCAGGGTGACAGGAGCGAACACCGGGGAGCTGTTTTTT.

This chain uses TRBV9 with TRBJ2-3; 11 bases align to TRBD2. Germline loops: CDR1 SGDLS, CDR2 YYNGEE. V was clipped by 3 bases and J by 5 bases; unmatched bases: 5. CDR3 size: 15 residues. CDR3 protein: CASSGSGGGLDTQYF. CDR3 in DNA: TGTGCCAGCAGCGGTAGCGGGGGGGGATTAGATACGCAGTATTTT.

This chain links TRBV30 with TRBJ2-3; 8 bases are a match to TRBD1. The CDR3 is 14 amino acids. After removal of 3 bases from V and 6 bases from J, the junction contained 8 bases not matched to a gene. The germline gives CDR1 GTSNPN, CDR2 SVGIG (reference sequence). Written as DNA, the CDR3 is TGTGCCTGGAGCCAAGGACAGGGTAGGGATACGCAGTATTTT. Protein: CAWSQGQGRDTQYF.

A remark on this clone: Relative to the germline gene, one junction end is altered; a read error may explain this. The chain is built from TRBV6-5 and TRBJ2-7; 12 nucleotides line up with TRBD1. The CDR3 is made up of 14 amino acids. Germline CDR1 reads MNHEY; CDR2 reads SVGAGI. The CDR3 reads CASSPGTGGYGQYF. CDR3 DNA sequence: TGTGCCAGCAGTCCCGGGACAGGGGGCTACGGGCAGTACTTC.

The V and J genes are TRBV10-1 and TRBJ2-5; D perhaps matches TRBD2 (6 bases). V lost 3 bases, J lost 1 base, and 15 bases lay in between. The CDR3 consists of 16 residues. Germline CDR1 and CDR2: WNHNN and SYGVQD (reference sequence). In DNA form, the CDR3 reads TGCGCCAGCAGTGAATGTACGGGAGAGTTCCAAGAGACCCAGTACTTC. Amino acids: CASSECTGEFQETQYF.

The J gene is TRBJ2-6, the V gene TRBV7-3; 9 nucleotides agree with TRBD1. V lost 3 bases, J lost 2 bases, and 2 bases stayed unmatched. In germline, CDR1 is SGHTA, CDR2 FQGTGA. The CDR3 has 16 amino acids. The CDR3 loop is CASSFYRGPGANVLTF. In DNA, the CDR3 is TGTGCCAGCAGCTTTTACAGGGGGCCTGGGGCCAACGTCCTGACTTTC. The whole variable domain, remainder taken from reference TRBV7-3 and TRBJ2-6, is GAGVSQTPSNKVTEKGKYVELRCDPISGHTALYWYRQSLGQGPEFLIYFQGTGAADDSGLPNDRFFAVRPEGSVSTLKIQRTERGDSAVYLCASSFYRGPGANVLTFGAGSRLTVL.

The genes are TRBV7-2 and TRBJ2-7; possible D gene TRBD2, 6 bases. V shed 1 base and J shed 11 bases, with 9 bases lying between them. This CDR3 spans 11 amino acids. CDR1 and CDR2 from the germline V gene are SGHTA and FQGNSA. This CDR3 is CASSLGWREYF. In DNA, the CDR3 is TGTGCCAGCAGCTTAGGATGGAGGGAGTACTTC. Full variable domain (outside the CDR3, taken from reference TRBV7-2 and TRBJ2-7): GAGVSQSPSNKVTEKGKDVELRCDPISGHTALYWYRQSLGQGLEFLIYFQGNSAPDKSGLPSDRFSAERTGGSVSTLTIQRTQQEDSAVYLCASSLGWREYFGPGTRLTVT.

The chain joins TRBV10-1 to TRBJ1-2; weak D call: TRBD1 (5 bases). The germline gives CDR1 WNHNN, CDR2 SYGVQD (reference sequence). The length of the CDR3 is 14 residues. Trimming removed 5 bases at V and 4 bases at J, with 14 bases between. In DNA form, the CDR3 reads TGCGCCAGCAGTCCCCAGGGCTTGAGCTATGGCTACACCTTC. It is translated as CASSPQGLSYGYTF.